This T cell receptor beta chain was sequenced for a study of cytomegalovirus exposure and HLA in healthy donors. General study findings and limits: It was reported that TCR beta sequences correctly inferred the HLA-A and HLA-B alleles for most subjects. Previously analyzed data showed that most TCR beta V segments were productive at a frequency of about 87% or about 30%. Most TCR sequences were rare, but some public TCRs occurred in many donors.

As to this clone: The antigen is undetermined.

There are 16 residues in the CDR3. 13 Jbeta primers and 60 Vbeta primers were used for the PCR. The data were produced by immunoSEQ multiplex PCR, yet TCRdb's version contains in-frame clones alone and is incomplete. Of roughly 150,000 clones in the sample, approximately 80% are singletons; the top ten hold approximately 2.4%. This TCR was recovered from a male donor in good health and CMV-seronegative. What was sequenced was PBMCs. The chain joins TRBV21-1 to TRBJ2-6; the D call of TRBD1 is as the table states it, not checked on the DNA. TRBV21-1 represents a pseudogene. CDR3 coding DNA: TGTGCCAGCAGCAGCAGGGGGATTACTGGGGCCAACGTCCTGACTTTC. It is translated as CASSSRGITGANVLTF.